What follows are 21 T cell receptor beta chains derived from one specimen sequenced in a study of identical twins. From the 5' RACE reads, TCRdb called clonotypes with MiXCR, one entry per CDR3 protein. Of under 400,000 distinct CDR3 sequences detected, roughly 9% appear once; the ten largest clones hold roughly 9%. The sample taken for sequencing was naive T cells sorted from blood. These receptors were collected from a woman in her fifties or sixties in good health.

This clonotype was seen a handful of times. The V and J genes are TRBV20-1 and TRBJ2-1, with D perhaps TRBD2 (6 bases). The CDR3 is 13 amino acids. V was trimmed by 0 bases and J by 15 bases, leaving 18 bases between them. CDR1 and CDR2 from the germline V gene are DFQATT and SNEGSKA (reference sequence). Here the CDR3 reads CSARDSGTGVGFF. CDR3 DNA sequence: TGCAGTGCTAGAGATTCAGGGACGGGAGTCGGGTTCTTC.

This clonotype was seen ten or more times. J is TRBJ2-1 and V is TRBV5-1; TRBD2 might be the D (6 bases). Trimming stripped 6 bases from V and 2 bases from J, with 12 bases between. Germline V lookup: CDR1 SGHRS, CDR2 YFSETQ. This CDR3 spans 14 amino acids. The CDR3 loop is CASTGENPYNEQFF. CDR3 DNA: TGCGCCAGCACGGGGGAGAACCCCTACAATGAGCAGTTCTTC.

This clonotype was detected ten times or more. V gene TRBV5-1 combines with J gene TRBJ2-2, with D possibly matching TRBD1 (6 bases). The CDR3 is 15 residues long. V shed 5 bases and J shed 0 bases, with 11 bases lying between them. Germline-derived CDR1 and CDR2 are SGHRS and YFSETQ. CDR3 in DNA: TGCGCCAGCAGTTATAACAGGGCGAACACCGGGGAGCTGTTTTTT. Translated, it gives CASSYNRANTGELFF.

This clonotype was counted at least ten times. This chain connects TRBV6-2 or TRBV6-3 to TRBJ1-5; weak D call: TRBD1 (5 bases). CDR1 is MNHEY and CDR2 is SVGEGT in the germline V gene. CDR3 length equals 13 residues. The V end lost 4 bases, the J end lost 5 bases, and 9 bases lay between the germline ends. The CDR3 loop reads CASSSAGYQPQHF. The CDR3 nucleotides read TGTGCCAGCAGTTCGGCAGGGTATCAGCCCCAGCATTTT.

This clonotype was observed a single time. The V gene is TRBV20-1, the J gene TRBJ2-5, with TRBD2 as a possible D gene (7 bases). V lost 7 bases and J 5 bases, leaving 14 bases between the germline ends. The CDR3 runs to 12 residues. CDR1 and CDR2 from the germline V gene are DFQATT and SNEGSKA (reference sequence). The CDR3 bases are TGCAGTGAAAGGGGGAGGGGGGAGACCCAGTACTTC. Translation gives CSERGRGETQYF.

The table lists this clonotype with a count of one. The rearrangement uses TRBV20-1 and TRBJ1-1, with no clear D. Germline V gene sequence: CDR1 DFQATT, CDR2 SNEGSKA (reference sequence). CDR3 length: 14 amino acids. V lost 0 bases and J lost 0, with 8 bases in between. CDR3 protein: CSARDVTVNTEAFF. Here the CDR3 DNA reads TGCAGTGCTAGAGATGTGACGGTGAACACTGAAGCTTTCTTT.

This clonotype was detected many times. This chain uses TRBV29-1 with TRBJ1-1, with a tentative D call TRBD1 (5 bases). V was pared by 8 bases and J by 1 base, with 11 bases between. Germline CDR1 and CDR2: SQVTM and ANQGSEA. The CDR3 is 12 amino acids. CDR3: CSLTQGNTEAFF. The CDR3 DNA sequence: TGCAGCCTAACTCAGGGGAACACTGAAGCTTTCTTT.

The table lists this clonotype with a few counts. This chain joins TRBV29-1 and TRBJ2-1; a weak D match, TRBD2 (5 bases). V was cut by 4 bases and J by 6 bases, with 13 bases left in between. Germline V gene sequence: CDR1 SQVTM, CDR2 ANQGSEA. The CDR3 sequence is 13 residues long. CDR3 in amino acids: CSVVQWGANEQFF. For the CDR3, the DNA is TGCAGCGTTGTGCAGTGGGGAGCCAATGAGCAGTTCTTC.

V is TRBV15 and J is TRBJ2-1; the D gene is possibly TRBD2 (5 bases). This CDR3 spans 16 amino acids. V shed 1 base and J shed 4 bases, with 14 bases lying between them. CDR1 LNHNV and CDR2 YYDKDF come from the germline V gene (reference sequence). The DNA of the CDR3 is TGTGCCACCAGCAGAGGGCTAGCACCCGGGTACAATGAGCAGTTCTTC. Amino acid sequence: CATSRGLAPGYNEQFF.

This clonotype turned up a few times. This rearrangement joins TRBV20-1 to TRBJ2-5; 10 bases match TRBD2. Looked up from germline, CDR1 is DFQATT and CDR2 is SNEGSKA (reference sequence). The CDR3 has 14 residues. V dropped 5 bases and J dropped 6; count of bases not matched to a gene: 9. In nucleotides, the CDR3 is TGCAGTGCTTCCTCTAGCGGGAGAGGAAAGACCCAGTACTTC. This sequence encodes CSASSSGRGKTQYF.

This chain joins TRBV28 and TRBJ2-7; D remains unclear. Trimming pared 6 bases from V and 6 bases from J, leaving 12 bases between. The CDR3 loop spans 12 amino acids. CDR1 and CDR2 (germline): MDHEN, SYDVKM. In DNA form, the CDR3 reads TGTGCCAGCAGCCCCGTGCTTTCCGAGCAGTACTTC. Amino acid sequence: CASSPVLSEQYF.

The table lists this clonotype with a few counts. The CDR3, as DNA: TGTGCCAGCAGCCAAAGGGGAGGACTAGCGGGAGGTTACGAGCAGTACGTC. Residues: CASSQRGGLAGGYEQYV. The chain links TRBV21-1 to TRBJ2-7; the table gives TRBD2 as D, unverified against the DNA. TRBV21-1 is a pseudogene segment. CDR3 length equals 17 residues.

This clonotype was seen many times. The V and J genes are TRBV3-1 and TRBJ2-5; 7 nucleotides agree with TRBD2. Germline V gene data show CDR1 as LGHDT and CDR2 as YNNKEL (reference sequence). V was clipped by 3 bases and J by 2 bases; unmatched bases: 9. There are 16 residues in the CDR3. The CDR3 reads CASSQGGGPGQETQYF. Here the CDR3 DNA reads TGTGCCAGCAGCCAGGGGGGAGGGCCGGGGCAAGAGACCCAGTACTTC.

The genes are TRBV18 and TRBJ2-7; possibly TRBD2 for D (6 bases). CDR1 is KGHSH and CDR2 is LQKENI in the germline V gene. V lost 3 bases and J lost 1, with 7 bases in between. This CDR3 is 13 amino acids long. The DNA for the CDR3 is TGTGCCAGCTCACCGCGGGATTCCTACGAGCAGTACTTC. Translation gives CASSPRDSYEQYF.

This clonotype was observed a handful of times. The J gene is TRBJ2-3, the V gene TRBV20-1; 8 bases agree with TRBD1. The CDR3 totals 12 residues. Germline-derived CDR1 and CDR2 are DFQATT and SNEGSKA (reference sequence). The J segment lost 4 bases and the V segment lost 6 bases, leaving 3 bases of the junction unmatched. CDR3 protein: CSARTGPDTQYF. The CDR3 DNA sequence: TGCAGTGCCCGGACAGGGCCAGATACGCAGTATTTT.

This clonotype was seen more than once but under ten times. This chain uses TRBV15 with TRBJ2-4; possible D gene TRBD1, 5 bases. Deletions cut 0 bases from V and 8 bases from J, with 11 bases between. The CDR3 totals 14 residues. CDR1 LNHNV and CDR2 YYDKDF come from the germline V gene (reference sequence). CDR3 amino acids: CATSRDHRGDIQYF. The CDR3 nucleotides read TGTGCCACCAGCAGAGATCATAGGGGTGACATTCAGTACTTC.

The rearrangement joins TRBV21-1 to TRBJ2-1; the D call TRBD2 from the table was never checked on the DNA. TRBV21-1 is shown as a pseudogene. The CDR3 is 16 residues long. The CDR3 nucleotides read TGTGCCAGCATCTTGAGCCTGGAGGAAACACGCAATGAGCAGTTCTTC. It yields the protein CASILSLEETRNEQFF.

This chain connects TRBV18 to TRBJ1-1; D unclear. This CDR3 has 12 residues. Trimming cost V 6 bases and J 11 bases, with 16 bases left between them. Germline V gene lookup returns CDR1 KGHSH and CDR2 LQKENI. CDR3 DNA sequence: TGTGCCAGCTCGCTCGAGGGTCCCAGGGCTTTCTTT. Translated: CASSLEGPRAFF.

The sample holds a few counts of this clonotype. V and J are TRBV27 and TRBJ2-7; 10 bases match TRBD1. The CDR3 is 16 amino acids. With 5 bases clipped from V and 3 bases from J, the junction kept 10 bases outside the gene matches. The V gene's germline CDR1 is MNHEY and CDR2 SMNVEV (reference sequence). CDR3 residues: CASSPEGDRGLYEQYF. DNA of the CDR3: TGTGCCAGCAGTCCCGAAGGGGACAGGGGCCTCTACGAGCAGTACTTC.

CDR3 residues: CAVSSGSTRGETQYF. CDR3 nucleotide sequence: TGTGCCGTTTCGAGCGGGAGTACCAGGGGGGAGACCCAGTACTTC. The genes are TRBV13 and TRBJ2-5, with TRBD2 as a possible D gene (8 bases). Germline V gene sequence: CDR1 PRHDT, CDR2 FYEKMQ (reference sequence). The CDR3 runs 15 residues. Trimming removed 11 bases from V and 5 bases from J, with 24 bases in between. The full variable domain, its missing parts supplied by reference TRBV13 and TRBJ2-5, is AAGVIQSPRHLIKEKRETATLKCYPIPRHDTVYWYQQGPGQDPQFLISFYEKMQSDKGSIPDRFSAQQFSDYHSELNMSSLELGDSALYFCAVSSGSTRGETQYFGPGTRLLVL.

Points on this clonotype: One end of the junction is discordant with germline, which a read error may explain. V usage is TRBV20-1 and J usage is TRBJ2-7; the match to TRBD2 covers 9 bases. The CDR3 runs to 15 residues. Germline CDR1 DFQATT, CDR2 SNEGSKA (reference sequence). CDR3 in DNA: TGCAGTGTTAGACCGGGACTAGCCCAAGGCAACGAGCAGTACTTC. This encodes CSVRPGLAQGNEQYF.